This T cell receptor (beta chain) came from a study of T cell repertoires in cytomegalovirus infection. Looking at the study overall: Shared public TCR beta signatures pointed to both CMV infection and a matching HLA type.

TCRdb independently ran MiXCR on the reads; one entry per CDR3 protein. The table shows 100,000 to 150,000 distinct CDR3 sequences, with under 30% occurring only once. This clonotype has a handful of counts. What it binds is unknown. CDR3 length: 16 amino acids. V lost 6 bases, J lost 4 bases, and 10 bases stayed unmatched. From germline, CDR1 is MDHEN and CDR2 SYDVKM. Findings and limits, study-wide: The ex vivo response was dominated by HLA-C-restricted CMV-specific TCR beta clonotypes. Totalled public TCR beta family frequency picked out people who carried CMV plus the relevant HLA.

The material sequenced was PBMCs, sequenced either directly or after in vitro stimulation (not recorded which). The clonotype originates from a human donor in good health (CMV status not recorded). Some clones in this sample may be carry-over from other donors' samples. This chain links TRBV28 with TRBJ1-1, with TRBD1 matching 11 bases. CDR3 amino acids: CASSPTGTGGTTEAFF. The CDR3 DNA reads as TGTGCCAGCAGCCCAACCGGGACAGGGGGAACCACTGAAGCTTTCTTT.